The clone carrying this T cell receptor beta chain was recorded at least ten times. Its antigen remains unidentified. The sample comes from a study of CD8+CD57+ T cells in acquired aplastic anemia. About the study: Sorted CD4+ and CD8+ cell DNA averaged around 3 ug.

CDR1 is KGHDR and CDR2 is SFDVKD in the germline V gene. This CDR3 comprises 15 residues. Trimming shortened V by 4 bases and J by 3 bases, and 11 bases separated the two germline ends. Genomic DNA, the template, was used for profiling of the TCR beta VDJ and CDR3. TCRdb itself ran the reads through MiXCR, one entry per CDR3 protein. The table records over 150,000 distinct CDR3 sequences, less than 65% of them present only once. Study results and limitations: Overlap between patients and controls comprised 25 to 35 CD8+ CDR3 sequences.

This rearrangement joins TRBV24-1 to TRBJ1-4; D might be TRBD1 (6 bases). Sequenced sample: sorted CD4+, CD8+, or CD8+CD57+ T cells (not recorded which) from PBMCs. The TCR sequence derives from a human donor in good health, serving as a control. Here the CDR3 reads CATSDPQGPNEKLFF. CDR3 in DNA: TGTGCCACCAGTGACCCCCAGGGGCCTAATGAAAAACTGTTTTTT.